These T cell receptor beta chains were read from a single sample in a study of cytomegalovirus exposure and HLA in healthy donors. Assay used: immunoSEQ multiplex PCR; TCRdb lists only in-frame clones, some missing. Here the sample spans 90,000 to 130,000 clones, over 75% being singletons. The sequencing input was PBMCs. The receptors were sampled from a woman aged 25 to 45 in good health and CMV-seropositive. The CDR3 runs from the conserved cysteine through the conserved F or W. D genes are given only for firm matches. The size entry is marked missing in some rows and otherwise reads once, few, many or a size class.

j_call	v_call	clone_size	d_call	cdr3_aa	cdr3_nt
TRBJ2-7	TRBV11-3	NA	TRBD2	CASRPSPGTTYEQYF	TGTGCCAGCAGACCCTCCCCCGGGACTACCTACGAGCAGTACTTC
TRBJ2-5	TRBV6-5	NA	NA	CASSKTGVTQYF	TGTGCCAGCAGTAAGACAGGAGTGACCCAGTACTTC
TRBJ2-7	TRBV4-2	NA	TRBD2	CASSQDRASGTYEQYF	TGTGCCAGCAGCCAAGATCGGGCTAGCGGGACCTACGAGCAGTACTTC
TRBJ1-5	TRBV6-6	few	TRBD1	CASSSPYRGRPQHF	TGTGCCAGCAGTTCCCCCTACAGGGGCCGCCCCCAGCATTTT
TRBJ1-4	TRBV9	NA	TRBD1	CASNEGAGPNEKLFF	TGTGCCAGCAACGAGGGGGCAGGTCCTAATGAAAAACTGTTTTTT
TRBJ2-5	TRBV18	few	NA	CASPRETQYF	TGTGCCAGCCCCCGGGAGACCCAGTACTTC
TRBJ2-3	TRBV5-1	NA	TRBD1	CASSNRQGLSTQYF	TGCGCCAGCTCGAACCGACAGGGTTTGAGTACGCAGTATTTT
TRBJ1-2	TRBV21-1	NA	NA	CASICTWAGYTF	TGTGCCAGCATATGTACATGGGCTGGCTACACCTTC
TRBJ1-5	TRBV30	NA	NA	CAWSVRRRSNQPQHF	TGTGCCTGGAGTGTACGGCGCAGGAGCAATCAGCCCCAGCATTTT
TRBJ1-4	TRBV15	NA	NA	CATSRDAGRGWEKLFF	TGTGCCACCAGCAGAGATGCTGGCAGGGGATGGGAAAAACTGTTTTTT
TRBJ2-7	TRBV14	NA	NA	CASSQDWTAYEQYF	TGTGCCAGCAGCCAAGACTGGACAGCCTACGAGCAGTACTTC
TRBJ2-3	TRBV9	NA	TRBD2	CASSPPAGGQGDTQYF	TGTGCCAGCAGCCCCCCTGCGGGGGGACAAGGAGATACGCAGTATTTT
TRBJ1-4	TRBV4-3	NA	NA	CASSPLPTNEKLFF	TGCGCCAGCAGCCCTCTCCCAACTAATGAAAAACTGTTTTTT
TRBJ2-3	TRBV7-6	NA	TRBD2	CASSPSGGNTDTQYF	TGTGCCAGCAGCCCGAGCGGGGGGAACACAGATACGCAGTATTTT
TRBJ2-1	TRBV10-1	NA	TRBD2	CASSQSGTSEQQFF	TGCGCCAGCAGTCAATCCGGGACTAGTGAACAGCAGTTCTTC
TRBJ2-1	TRBV30	NA	TRBD2	CAWKEGSGGYNEQFF	TGTGCCTGGAAGGAGGGTAGCGGGGGTTACAATGAGCAGTTCTTC
TRBJ1-1	TRBV4-2	few	NA	CASSQRTDEAFF	TGTGCCAGCAGCCAAAGGACAGACGAAGCTTTCTTT
TRBJ1-2	TRBV28	NA	NA	CASRTSRGFEGYTF	TGTGCCAGCAGAACTTCACGGGGTTTCGAGGGCTACACCTTC
TRBJ2-5	TRBV5-1	NA	NA	CASSSLTARQETQYF	TGCGCCAGCAGCTCCCTGACAGCGAGACAAGAGACCCAGTACTTC
TRBJ2-7	TRBV11-2	NA	TRBD1	CASSLVRGTYEQYF	TGTGCCAGCAGCTTAGTCAGGGGGACCTACGAGCAGTACTTC
TRBJ2-2	TRBV6-4	NA	NA	CASSDSSTGELFF	TGTGCCAGCAGTGACTCCTCCACCGGGGAGCTGTTTTTT
TRBJ1-2	TRBV9	NA	NA	CASSVAPGEPYGYTF	TGTGCCAGCAGCGTAGCTCCAGGGGAGCCCTATGGCTACACCTTC
TRBJ1-5	TRBV5-5	NA	NA	CASSLGEYQPQHF	TGTGCCAGCAGCTTAGGAGAATATCAGCCCCAGCATTTT
TRBJ2-2	TRBV27	NA	NA	CASSLGGRPPSNTGELFF	TGTGCCAGCAGTTTAGGAGGCAGGCCCCCTTCGAACACCGGGGAGCTGTTTTTT
TRBJ1-2	TRBV4-2	once	NA	CASRAGADYGYTF	TGTGCCAGCCGTGCGGGGGCGGACTATGGCTACACCTTC
TRBJ2-1	TRBV12-5	NA	NA	CASKWTDNEQFF	TGTGCTAGTAAGTGGACAGACAATGAGCAGTTCTTC
TRBJ1-1	TRBV6-6	NA	TRBD1	CASSYGTGRNTEAFF	TGTGCCAGCAGTTACGGGACAGGGCGGAACACTGAAGCTTTCTTT
TRBJ1-4	TRBV2	NA	NA	CASSVLGDEKLFF	TGTGCCAGCAGTGTCCTAGGAGATGAAAAACTGTTTTTT
TRBJ1-2	TRBV6-1	NA	TRBD1	CASSVNAGQGYGYTF	TGTGCCAGCAGTGTAAACGCGGGACAGGGTTATGGCTACACCTTC
TRBJ2-2	TRBV7-7	NA	NA	CASSSSSVGELFF	TGTGCTAGCAGCTCTTCTAGCGTCGGGGAGCTGTTTTTT
TRBJ1-6	TRBV11-2	NA	NA	CASSLDRGGATVNSPLHF	TGTGCCAGCAGCTTAGATCGCGGAGGGGCGACAGTAAATTCACCCCTCCACTTT
TRBJ1-5	TRBV28	NA	TRBD1	CASSLSFAGGEPQHF	TGTGCCAGCAGTTTAAGTTTCGCAGGGGGTGAGCCCCAGCATTTT
TRBJ2-7	TRBV2	NA	NA	CASSDQPRDKPFYEQYF	TGTGCCAGCAGTGATCAGCCCCGGGACAAACCTTTCTACGAGCAGTACTTC
TRBJ2-2	TRBV29-1	once	NA	CSVVSHTGELFF	TGCAGCGTTGTGTCTCACACCGGGGAGCTGTTTTTT
TRBJ2-1	TRBV5-1	NA	TRBD2	CASSLGTSGTIGSEQFF	TGCGCCAGCAGTTTGGGGACTAGCGGGACCATTGGCAGTGAGCAGTTCTTC
TRBJ2-7	TRBV11-1	NA	NA	CASSFGSYEQYF	TGTGCCAGCAGCTTCGGGAGCTACGAGCAGTACTTC
TRBJ2-7	TRBV11-3	NA	TRBD2	CASSLVRGTEQYF	TGTGCCAGCAGCTTAGTGCGGGGGACCGAGCAGTACTTC
TRBJ2-7	TRBV12-5	NA	NA	CASAADSYEQYF	TGTGCTAGTGCTGCCGACAGTTACGAGCAGTACTTC
TRBJ1-4	TRBV5-1	NA	TRBD1	CASSAWTGGTTNEKLFF	TGCGCCAGCAGCGCATGGACAGGGGGGACAACTAATGAAAAACTGTTTTTT
TRBJ1-1	TRBV29-1	NA	NA	CSVLGVSQTEAFF	TGCAGCGTGCTCGGAGTGAGTCAGACTGAAGCTTTCTTT
TRBJ2-1	TRBV9	NA	TRBD1	CASSPGDRGNQFF	TGTGCCAGCAGCCCAGGGGACAGGGGGAATCAGTTCTTC
TRBJ2-7	TRBV6-5	NA	NA	CASRKGSSYEQYF	TGTGCCAGCAGGAAAGGGAGCTCCTACGAGCAGTACTTC
TRBJ2-7	TRBV5-4	NA	NA	CASSYRGYEQYF	TGTGCCAGCAGCTACCGGGGCTACGAGCAGTACTTC
TRBJ1-2	TRBV5-4	NA	TRBD1	CASSQTGGVYGYTF	TGTGCCAGCAGCCAGACAGGGGGTGTTTATGGCTACACCTTC
TRBJ2-1	TRBV5-1	NA	TRBD2	CASSLTGTSGLNEQFF	TGCGCCAGCAGCTTGACCGGGACTAGCGGCCTCAATGAGCAGTTCTTC
TRBJ2-3	TRBV7-9	NA	TRBD2	CASSYVAGVDADTQYF	TGTGCCAGCAGCTATGTGGCGGGAGTGGACGCAGATACGCAGTATTTT
TRBJ2-7	TRBV2	few	TRBD2	CASSERGWEQYF	TGTGCCAGCAGTGAGCGGGGGTGGGAGCAGTACTTC
TRBJ2-1	TRBV28	NA	TRBD2	CASSLTSGHNEQFF	TGTGCCAGCAGTTTAACTAGCGGGCACAATGAGCAGTTCTTC
TRBJ2-3	TRBV9	once	TRBD2	CASSAGLAGWTDTQYF	TGTGCCAGCAGCGCTGGGCTAGCGGGTTGGACAGATACGCAGTATTTT
TRBJ2-5	TRBV27	NA	NA	CASSSGLTVQETQYF	TGTGCCAGCAGTTCCGGCTTGACAGTCCAAGAGACCCAGTACTTC
TRBJ2-7	TRBV11-2	NA	NA	CASSFRQDSFYEQYF	TGTGCCAGCAGCTTCCGACAGGATTCCTTCTACGAGCAGTACTTC
TRBJ2-6	TRBV4-1	NA	NA	CASSQGAASNVLTF	TGCGCCAGCAGCCAAGGGGCAGCCTCCAACGTCCTGACTTTC